Listed here is a single T cell receptor beta chain. As yet, its antigen is unknown. The data belong to a study of identical twins. Study-wide findings and caveats: Within twin pairs, the out-of-frame alpha sequences they shared showed excess low generation probability. The same donors were not followed; conclusions instead depended on cross-sectional statistical analysis.

The V end lost 9 bases, the J end lost 0 bases, and 15 bases lay between the germline ends. This CDR3 has 15 residues. The germline CDR1 and CDR2 sequences are LNHDA and SQIVND (reference sequence). TCRdb used MiXCR to reprocess the 5' RACE reads, holding one entry per CDR3 protein. The sample contains approximately 220,000 distinct CDR3 sequences, 7.5% of which appear only once. Donors uniformly comprised healthy Caucasians. The data were also submitted as part of a second study, on yellow fever vaccine responses in identical twins.

This receptor was obtained from a woman between 18 and 29 years old in good health. This chain connects TRBV19 to TRBJ1-5, with a tentative D call TRBD1 (6 bases). The sequenced sample consisted of memory (CD45RO+) T cells sorted from blood. The DNA for the CDR3 is TGTGCCAGCCAGAGGACAGAGCATAGCAATCAGCCCCAGCATTTT. Its protein is CASQRTEHSNQPQHF.